This TCR beta chain was captured in a study of response to subunit inactivated influenza vaccine. Looked up from germline, CDR1 is MGHRA and CDR2 is YSYEKL. The V end lost 1 base, the J end lost 5 bases, and 15 bases lay between the germline ends. The CDR3 is made up of 16 amino acids. MiXCR, run by TCRdb on the RT-PCR reads, gives a single entry per CDR3 protein. The sample has about 570,000 distinct CDR3 sequences, 10% to 12% seen once. This clonotype was detected only a few times. A further study also used this sample, focusing on T cells expressing NK-cell markers. According to that study: Template switching by 5'RACE with UMIs generated the TCR beta cDNA.

This receptor was obtained from a man aged 50 to 59 who received an inactivated influenza vaccine. Sequencing was performed on PBMCs from blood, taken on the day of vaccination. The chain employs TRBV4-1 and TRBJ1-5; TRBD1 is a possible D gene (5 bases). CDR3 nucleotide sequence: TGCGCCAGCAGCCAAGCGGACCGGGACGGTTATCAGCCCCAGCATTTT. It yields the protein CASSQADRDGYQPQHF.